Each of the 2 T cell receptor beta chains below was sequenced from the same sample in a study of blood T cell repertoires in COVID-19. This table comes from immunoSEQ multiplex PCR, and its TCRdb copy is limited to in-frame clones, with some not included. This table has under 200,000 clones, 82% appearing once. Source material: PBMCs or T cells enriched from blood (not recorded which). The receptors were sampled from a woman aged 55-70 years with acute COVID-19.

The chain recombines TRBV19 with TRBJ2-3; D perhaps matches TRBD1 (6 bases). Germline CDR1 and CDR2: LNHDA and SQIVND (reference sequence). CDR3 length: 17 residues. Trimming cost V 7 bases and J 2 bases, with 22 bases left between them. The CDR3 loop reads CASTPPTRGVYTDTQYF. CDR3 coding DNA: TGTGCCAGTACCCCCCCCACCAGGGGTGTTTACACAGATACGCAGTATTTT.

The rearrangement links TRBV4-2 to TRBJ2-3; TRBD1 might be the D (6 bases). The V gene lost 2 bases and the J gene lost 2 bases, with 23 bases spanning the gap. Germline V lookup: CDR1 LGHNA, CDR2 YNFKEQ. The CDR3 is 19 residues long. CDR3 loop: CASSQTIIPLGGDTDTQYF. CDR3 bases: TGTGCCAGCAGCCAAACAATCATCCCATTAGGGGGAGACACAGATACGCAGTATTTT.